Here is one T cell receptor beta chain with its context. Its binding antigen is unknown. No base quality information exists; no much larger clone differs at one position. CDR1 and CDR2 (LNHDA, SQIVND) derive from the germline V gene (reference sequence). Trimming costs V 6 bases and J 1 base, and their ends lie 21 bases apart. The CDR3 contains 17 residues, cysteine and phenylalanine counted. Only CDR3 DNA is held: 51 bases, read in frame from base 1. Genomic DNA was extracted, and the immunoSEQ Platform was used to amplify TCRbeta CDR3 regions from that DNA. Multiplex PCR, high-throughput sequencing and a vendor bioinformatics pipeline were brought together in the immunoSEQ assay. As for how the authors treated the data: Non-productive sequences and CDR3s shorter than 4 amino acids were excluded, and clonotype frequencies were recalculated for each sample. Shared clonotypes were identified in immunoSEQ Analyzer 2.0 as identical CDR3 amino acid, V gene and J gene sequences. To normalize repertoire overlap, the number of shared clonotypes was divided by the product of the two clone-set sizes and multiplied by 1000 to give arbitrary units. Held by TCRdb, this immuneACCESS table contains in-frame sequences only and omits some clones. Under half of the omission traces to an unresolved V gene where checked; the cause of the rest is unknown. V, J and clone size derive from that table, while D and trimming were established from the DNA sequence. The sample contains about 32,000 clones, roughly 88% of them found a single time. About 2.5% of the sample comes from the top ten.

These data belong to a study of memory B cells and T cells in multiple sclerosis (dated by TCRdb to 2016 to 2018). Turning to the overall study: TCR beta repertoires of autoproliferating peripheral T cells were compared with the TCR beta repertoires of brain lesion-infiltrating T cells in multiple sclerosis patients. Two multiple sclerosis patients, for whom either brain lesions at autopsy or brain-infiltrating cells from biopsy were available, were included in TCR sequencing.

Beyond this particular receptor, the publication reports: Because clone-set sizes differed between compartments, counts of shared clonotypes were influenced and normalization was required.

After stimulus-free culture of CFSE-labeled PBMCs, the autoproliferating (CFSEdim) and non-proliferating (CFSEhi) T cell fractions were sequenced separately. Altogether, 5x10^7 CFSE-labeled PBMCs were kept in culture for about 7 days with no stimulus, after which the replicate wells were combined. Labeling of PBMCs used 0.5 uM CFSE, and the cells were then grown in serum-free AIM-V medium with no exogenous stimuli added. PBMCs were isolated by Ficoll density gradient centrifugation and were cryopreserved before use. Using a FACSAria III, live 7-AAD-negative cells were sorted, then washed with PBS and stored frozen at -80 degrees C as dry pellets.

The sequence links TRBV19 to TRBJ1-2; possibly the D gene is TRBD1, per 6 matching bases. The TCR comes from a human donor with multiple sclerosis. The material sequenced was PBMCs from blood kept in culture. The CDR3 protein is CASRANPGAEDNYGYTF. The DNA is TGTGCCAGTAGGGCTAATCCAGGGGCTGAAGATAACTATGGCTACACCTTC. With the portions outside the CDR3 filled from the reference TRBV19 and TRBJ1-2 genes, the complete variable region becomes DGGITQSPKYLFRKEGQNVTLSCEQNLNHDAMYWYRQDPGQGLRLIYYSQIVNDFQKGDIAEGYSVSREKKESFPLTVTSAQKNPTAFYLCASRANPGAEDNYGYTFGSGTRLTVV.